Following are 31 T cell receptor beta chains from one sample sequenced in a study of human T cells and chemical hapten exposure. TCRdb re-called the RACE reads through MiXCR, storing one row per CDR3 protein. In the table there are around 350,000 distinct CDR3 sequences, about 5% of which are singletons. Time point given: pre-sensitization, week 0. Treatment defined: therapeutic diphenylcyclopropenone sensitization with weekly scalp DPC. Sequenced here: whole blood, sampled in connection with sensitization to the hapten diphenylcyclopropenone (DPC). All receptors come from a woman aged 18 to 35 with alopecia areata. Some clones in this sample may be carry-over from other donors' samples.

The rearrangement joins TRBV6-5 to TRBJ2-7, with 9 bases aligning to TRBD1. V lost 8 bases to trimming and J lost 7 bases; unmatched junction nucleotides: 6. The germline gives CDR1 MNHEY, CDR2 SVGAGI. The CDR3 length is 12 residues. The CDR3 region is CASQQGAGEQYF. The DNA of the CDR3 is TGTGCCAGCCAACAGGGGGCTGGGGAGCAGTACTTC.

Ten or more counts support this clonotype. The chain joins TRBV20-1 to TRBJ1-5; unclear D gene. This CDR3 is 15 amino acids long. Between the trimmed V and J ends, which lost 1 base and 2 bases, there was a span of 12 bases. The V gene's germline CDR1 is DFQATT and CDR2 SNEGSKA (reference sequence). The CDR3 sequence: CSARGGYGRNQPQHF. For the CDR3, the DNA is TGCAGTGCTAGAGGGGGTTATGGGCGCAATCAGCCCCAGCATTTT.

This clonotype has a count of ten or more. The rearrangement links TRBV2 to TRBJ1-6; D is unresolved. This CDR3 has 13 amino acids. V was trimmed by 7 bases and J by 5 bases, leaving 9 bases between them. Germline V gene lookup returns CDR1 SNHLY and CDR2 FYNNEI. The CDR3 sequence is CASMRRDNSPLHF. The DNA of the CDR3 is TGTGCCAGCATGCGTCGAGATAATTCACCCCTCCACTTT.

Of note for this clonotype: The junction does not match germline at one end; this may be a read error. V is TRBV6-4 and J is TRBJ2-3, with no clear D. Per germline, CDR1 MRHNA and CDR2 SNTAGT. The CDR3 length is 14 residues. CDR3 residues: CASSDDRGTDTQNF. The DNA for the CDR3 is TGTGCCAGCAGTGATGACCGCGGCACAGATACGCAGAATTTT.

This clonotype was seen at least ten times. The chain joins TRBV7-8 to TRBJ2-7; a possible D gene is TRBD1 (6 bases). With 5 bases removed from V and 0 bases from J, the gap between germline ends came to 11 bases. The CDR3 sequence is 14 residues long. CDR1 and CDR2 (germline): SGHVS, FQNEAQ. CDR3 coding DNA: TGTGCCAGCAGCCCGATGGACAGCTCCTACGAGCAGTACTTC. Translating it yields CASSPMDSSYEQYF. Variable domain in full (rest from reference TRBV7-8 and TRBJ2-7): GAGVSQSPRYKVAKRGQDVALRCDPISGHVSLFWYQQALGQGPEFLTYFQNEAQLDKSGLPSDRFFAERPEGSVSTLKIQRTQQEDSAVYLCASSPMDSSYEQYFGPGTRLTVT.

This clonotype was seen at least ten times. The chain is built from TRBV5-1 and TRBJ1-5; possibly TRBD1 for D (6 bases). There are 14 residues in the CDR3. V was trimmed by 0 bases and J by 6 bases, leaving 10 bases between them. Germline V gene sequence: CDR1 SGHRS, CDR2 YFSETQ. CDR3 residues: CASSLEGGIQPQHF. The CDR3 DNA reads TGCGCCAGCAGCTTGGAGGGGGGAATTCAGCCCCAGCATTTT.

The chain has TRBV7-8 and TRBJ2-1, with D perhaps assigned TRBD1 or TRBD2 (6 bases each). V was cut by 1 base and J by 8 bases, with 24 bases left in between. The CDR3 is made up of 18 amino acids. Per germline, CDR1 SGHVS and CDR2 FQNEAQ. The CDR3 spells CASSLVGKGGGQYDEQFF. In DNA form, the CDR3 reads TGTGCCAGCAGCTTAGTAGGGAAAGGAGGGGGGCAGTACGATGAGCAGTTCTTC.

This clonotype has only a few counts. Here the CDR3 reads CASREGLLTNQPQHF. The CDR3 DNA reads TGTGCCAGCAGAGAGGGACTGCTGACCAATCAGCCCCAGCATTTT. V is TRBV6-1 and J is TRBJ1-5; D may be TRBD1 (5 bases). The CDR3 consists of 15 residues. V lost 6 bases to trimming and J lost 3 bases, with 15 bases between them. Germline-derived CDR1 and CDR2 are MNHNS and SASEGT.

This clonotype appeared many times. The rearrangement uses TRBV7-9 and TRBJ2-5, with a possible D match to TRBD1 (7 bases). The CDR3 has 15 residues. V lost 3 bases and J 2 bases, leaving 13 bases between the germline ends. The germline V gene has CDR1 SEHNR and CDR2 FQNEAQ (reference sequence). The DNA of the CDR3 is TGTGCCAGCAGCTTTGTCAGGGGGAGGCAAGAGACCCAGTACTTC. Amino acids: CASSFVRGRQETQYF.

The rearrangement joins TRBV4-1 to TRBJ1-2, with unresolved D. V lost 4 bases, J lost 4 bases, and 16 bases lay in between. In germline, CDR1 is MGHRA, CDR2 YSYEKL. The CDR3 is made up of 15 amino acids. The CDR3 coding sequence is TGCGCCAGCAGCCCCCAACGGGAGAGCCTCTATGGCTACACCTTC. This translates into CASSPQRESLYGYTF.

This clonotype has only a few counts. The rearrangement joins TRBV7-2 to TRBJ2-6; 10 bases fit TRBD2. This CDR3 has 20 residues. Trimming took 0 bases from V and 2 from J; bases not matched to a gene: 10. CDR1 is SGHTA and CDR2 is FQGNSA in the germline V gene. The CDR3 spells CASSLARASGGSAGANVLTF. CDR3 nucleotides: TGTGCCAGCAGCTTAGCGCGGGCTAGCGGGGGATCCGCTGGGGCCAACGTCCTGACTTTC.

This clonotype was picked up many times. The chain joins TRBV28 to TRBJ2-7, with a possible D match to TRBD2 (6 bases). Germline CDR1 is MDHEN and CDR2 is SYDVKM. V shed 2 bases and J shed 9 bases, with 17 bases lying between them. The CDR3 contains 14 residues. For the CDR3, the DNA is TGTGCCAGCAGTTTAGGGCTTCTCCACGGGGGGCAGTACTTC. This sequence encodes CASSLGLLHGGQYF.

CDR3 nucleotide sequence: TGCAGTGCTCTTCAGTTGGGGGAGACCCAGTACTTC. Its protein is CSALQLGETQYF. V usage is TRBV20-1 and J usage is TRBJ2-5; no firm D call. The CDR3 runs 12 residues. The V end was cut by 5 bases, the J end by 5 bases, with 12 bases between. Per the germline V gene, CDR1 is DFQATT and CDR2 is SNEGSKA (reference sequence).

The CDR3 coding sequence is TGTGCCAGCAGTTCCTGGCAGGGGGGCTCTGGGGCCAACGTCCTGACTTTC. Translating it yields CASSSWQGGSGANVLTF. This chain connects TRBV12-3 or TRBV12-4 to TRBJ2-6; perhaps TRBD1 as D (7 bases). V was shortened by 4 bases and J by 0 bases, with 13 bases between the two germline ends. This CDR3 is 17 amino acids long.

The J gene is TRBJ1-3, the V gene TRBV10-3; TRBD1 is a possible D gene (6 bases). The V and J ends lost 6 bases and 4 bases respectively, with 13 bases between them. The CDR3 length is 14 residues. Per the germline V gene, CDR1 is ENHRY and CDR2 is SYGVKD. The CDR3 nucleotides read TGTGCCATCAGCGCAGGGGTCCCCGGAAACACCATATATTTT. Amino acid sequence: CAISAGVPGNTIYF.

A few counts support this clonotype. The chain has TRBV20-1 and TRBJ1-1; possible D gene TRBD1, 5 bases. The CDR3 contains 12 residues. V dropped 6 bases and J dropped 1 base, with 9 bases sitting between them. CDR1 and CDR2 (germline): DFQATT, SNEGSKA (reference sequence). CDR3 DNA sequence: TGCAGTGCGGGGGGAAGGAACACTGAAGCTTTCTTT. Protein product: CSAGGRNTEAFF.

In its sample, this clonotype was seen many times. The chain couples TRBV29-1 to TRBJ2-5; 8 bases are a match to TRBD1. The CDR3 length is 16 residues. Germline V gives CDR1 SQVTM, CDR2 ANQGSEA. V gave up 0 bases and J gave up 5 bases; unmatched junction bases: 11. CDR3 protein: CSVEDQGQGIEETQYF. CDR3 coding DNA: TGCAGCGTTGAAGATCAAGGACAGGGAATCGAGGAGACCCAGTACTTC.

This chain joins TRBV2 and TRBJ2-2, with D perhaps TRBD2 (5 bases). CDR1 and CDR2 (germline): SNHLY, FYNNEI. This CDR3 region has 12 residues. V lost 6 bases and J 9 bases, leaving 11 bases between the germline ends. Here the CDR3 DNA reads TGTGCCAGCAGGGCGGGCTACAGGGAGCTGTTTTTT. Residues: CASRAGYRELFF.

V is TRBV7-2 and J is TRBJ2-1; TRBD2 is a possible D gene (7 bases). With 0 bases removed from V and 8 bases from J, the gap between germline ends came to 11 bases. Per the germline V gene, CDR1 is SGHTA and CDR2 is FQGNSA. CDR3 length: 14 residues. The CDR3 coding sequence is TGTGCCAGCAGCTTAGCCCCGGGGGGCCATGAGCAGTTCTTC. Encoded protein: CASSLAPGGHEQFF. The full variable domain, in which reference TRBV7-2 and TRBJ2-1 provide the parts outside the CDR3, is GAGVSQSPSNKVTEKGKDVELRCDPISGHTALYWYRQSLGQGLEFLIYFQGNSAPDKSGLPSDRFSAERTGGSVSTLTIQRTQQEDSAVYLCASSLAPGGHEQFFGPGTRLTVL.

This chain uses TRBV3-1 with TRBJ2-3; 7 bases are a match to TRBD2. J gave up 5 bases and V 6 bases, and 20 bases lay outside the gene matches. The CDR3 consists of 18 residues. CDR1 LGHDT and CDR2 YNNKEL come from the germline V gene (reference sequence). The CDR3 coding sequence is TGTGCCAGCAGACCCCAAACAAGGTCTAGCGGCCGAGGAGATACGCAGTATTTT. Protein: CASRPQTRSSGRGDTQYF.

Ten or more counts support this clonotype. V gene TRBV5-1 combines with J gene TRBJ1-1, with TRBD1 as a possible D gene (5 bases). Germline V lookup: CDR1 SGHRS, CDR2 YFSETQ. CDR3 length: 15 residues. V was trimmed by 0 bases and J by 5 bases, leaving 14 bases between them. CDR3 amino acids: CASSLVRGARTEAFF. In DNA form, the CDR3 reads TGCGCCAGCAGCTTGGTTCGCGGGGCGAGGACTGAAGCTTTCTTT.

The table lists this clonotype with many counts. This chain connects TRBV6-5 to TRBJ2-3, with 8 bases matching TRBD2. Germline assignment: CDR1 MNHEY and CDR2 SVGAGI. The CDR3 runs to 15 residues. The V gene end was trimmed by 5 bases and the J gene end by 6 bases; junction bases not matched to a gene: 10. The CDR3 DNA sequence: TGTGCCAGCAGTCCAATACGTAGCGGGGATGATACGCAGTATTTT. This codes for CASSPIRSGDDTQYF.

This clonotype was detected many times. The chain combines TRBV7-3 with TRBJ2-2; 7 bases line up with TRBD2. CDR1 and CDR2 from the germline V gene are SGHTA and FQGTGA. V lost 3 bases and J lost 0; bases outside the gene matches: 7. This CDR3 region has 17 residues. CDR3 amino acids: CASSLGGGAPNTGELFF. The CDR3, as DNA: TGTGCCAGCAGCTTGGGGGGAGGGGCTCCGAACACCGGGGAGCTGTTTTTT.

This sequence joins TRBV3-1 and TRBJ1-2, with D perhaps TRBD1 (6 bases). V lost 4 bases, J lost 5 bases, and 17 bases lay in between. The CDR3 is 15 amino acids. The V gene's germline CDR1 is LGHDT and CDR2 YNNKEL (reference sequence). As DNA, the CDR3 is TGTGCCAGCAGCCTACTGTCCACAGGGAGGTATGGCTACACCTTC. It codes for CASSLLSTGRYGYTF.

The J gene is TRBJ2-5, the V gene TRBV5-1, with 7 bases matching TRBD1. CDR1 is SGHRS and CDR2 is YFSETQ in the germline V gene. The CDR3 is 15 residues long. V lost 2 bases to trimming and J lost 9 bases; unmatched junction nucleotides: 13. Here the CDR3 reads CASSFYYRGPVAQYF. CDR3 nucleotide sequence: TGCGCCAGCAGCTTTTATTACAGGGGCCCCGTAGCCCAGTACTTC.

This clonotype was seen at least ten times. One junction end does not reproduce the germline sequence, and a read error may be involved. V gene TRBV7-2 combines with J gene TRBJ2-1; D assignment may be TRBD1 or TRBD2 (7 bases each). The CDR3 sequence is 12 residues long. Looked up from germline, CDR1 is SGHTA and CDR2 is FQGNSA. This CDR3 reads CASSLGWQGGIF. CDR3 nucleotides: TGTGCCAGCAGCTTAGGTTGGCAGGGGGGGATCTTC.

This clonotype was seen many times. This sequence joins TRBV7-2 and TRBJ1-1, with D uncertain. Germline CDR1 SGHTA, CDR2 FQGNSA. The CDR3 consists of 15 residues. Trimming removed 4 bases at V and 5 bases at J, with 17 bases between. CDR3 region: CASSSEQVRGTEAFF. The CDR3 DNA reads as TGTGCCAGCAGCTCGGAGCAGGTGAGAGGTACTGAAGCTTTCTTT.

The chain is built from TRBV11-1 and TRBJ1-1; 7 bases fit TRBD1. This CDR3 contains 16 residues. Germline CDR1 is SGHAT and CDR2 is FQDESV (reference sequence). J gave up 0 bases and V 1 base, and 5 bases lay outside the gene matches. The CDR3 here is CASSLGDSLLNTEAFF. Written as DNA, the CDR3 is TGTGCCAGCAGCTTAGGGGACAGCTTGTTGAACACTGAAGCTTTCTTT. Complete variable domain (other parts from reference TRBV11-1 and TRBJ1-1): EAEVAQSPRYKITEKSQAVAFWCDPISGHATLYWYRQILGQGPELLVQFQDESVVDDSQLPKDRFSAERLKGVDSTLKIQPAELGDSAMYLCASSLGDSLLNTEAFFGQGTRLTVV.

This clonotype was seen many times. J is TRBJ1-1 and V is TRBV20-1; 9 bases are shared with TRBD1. The germline V gene has CDR1 DFQATT and CDR2 SNEGSKA (reference sequence). Unmatched junction bases numbered 3, after V lost 1 base and J lost 3 bases. This CDR3 is 14 amino acids long. The CDR3 spells CSARGRTGDTEAFF. For the CDR3, the DNA is TGCAGTGCTAGAGGACGGACAGGGGACACTGAAGCTTTCTTT.

This clonotype was seen ten or more times. This chain links TRBV20-1 with TRBJ2-7, with TRBD2 matching 10 bases. CDR1 is DFQATT, CDR2 SNEGSKA, per germline (reference sequence). J lost 2 bases, V lost 3 bases, and 10 bases had no gene match. This CDR3 has 16 residues. The CDR3 sequence is CSARGGTSGEAYEQYF. The DNA for the CDR3 is TGCAGTGCTAGGGGGGGCACTAGCGGGGAGGCCTACGAGCAGTACTTC.

The sample holds many counts of this clonotype. The chain is built from TRBV7-2 and TRBJ1-1, with a weak D call TRBD1 (5 bases). This CDR3 region has 13 residues. Trimming pared 4 bases from V and 0 bases from J, leaving 6 bases between. The germline V gene encodes CDR1 SGHTA and CDR2 FQGNSA. CDR3 sequence (DNA): TGTGCCAGCAGCTCGACAGTGAACACTGAAGCTTTCTTT. Protein sequence: CASSSTVNTEAFF.